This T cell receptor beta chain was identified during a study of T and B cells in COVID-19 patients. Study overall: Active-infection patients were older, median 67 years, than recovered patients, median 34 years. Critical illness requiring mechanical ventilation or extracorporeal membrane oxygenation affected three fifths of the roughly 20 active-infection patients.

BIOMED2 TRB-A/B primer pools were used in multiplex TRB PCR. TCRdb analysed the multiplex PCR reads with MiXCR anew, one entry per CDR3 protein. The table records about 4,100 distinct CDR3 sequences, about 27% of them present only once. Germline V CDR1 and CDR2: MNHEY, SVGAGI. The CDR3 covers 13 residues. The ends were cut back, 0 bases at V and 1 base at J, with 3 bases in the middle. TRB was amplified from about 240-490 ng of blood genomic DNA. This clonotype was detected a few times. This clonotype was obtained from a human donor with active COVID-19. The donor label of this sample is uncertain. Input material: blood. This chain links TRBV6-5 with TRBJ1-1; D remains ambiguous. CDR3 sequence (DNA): TGTGCCAGCAGTTACTCAAGGAACACTGAAGCTTTCTTT. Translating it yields CASSYSRNTEAFF.